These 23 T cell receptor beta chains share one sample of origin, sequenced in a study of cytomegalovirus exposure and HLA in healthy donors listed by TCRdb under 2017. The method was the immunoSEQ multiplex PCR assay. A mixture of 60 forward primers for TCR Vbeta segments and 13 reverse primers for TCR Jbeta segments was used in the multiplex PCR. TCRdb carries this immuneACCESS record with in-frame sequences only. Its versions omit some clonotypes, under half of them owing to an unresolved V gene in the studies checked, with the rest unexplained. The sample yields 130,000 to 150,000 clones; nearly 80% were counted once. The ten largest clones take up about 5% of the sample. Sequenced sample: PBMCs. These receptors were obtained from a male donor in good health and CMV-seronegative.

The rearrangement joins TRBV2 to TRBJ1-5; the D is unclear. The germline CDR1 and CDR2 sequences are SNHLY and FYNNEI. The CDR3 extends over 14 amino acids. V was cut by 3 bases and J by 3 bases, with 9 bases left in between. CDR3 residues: CASSEGSFNQPQHF. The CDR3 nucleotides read TGTGCCAGCAGTGAGGGCAGCTTCAATCAGCCCCAGCATTTT. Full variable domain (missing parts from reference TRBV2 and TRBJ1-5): EPEVTQTPSHQVTQMGQEVILRCVPISNHLYFYWYRQILGQKVEFLVSFYNNEISEKSEIFDDQFSVERPDGSNFTLKIRSTKLEDSAMYFCASSEGSFNQPQHFGDGTRLSIL.

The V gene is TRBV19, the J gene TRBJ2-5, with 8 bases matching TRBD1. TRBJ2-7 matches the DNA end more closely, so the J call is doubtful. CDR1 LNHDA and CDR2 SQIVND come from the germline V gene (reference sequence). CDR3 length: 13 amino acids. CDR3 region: CASRQGSSYEQYF. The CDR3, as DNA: TGTGCCAGTCGACAGGGGTCCTCCTACGAGCAGTACTTC.

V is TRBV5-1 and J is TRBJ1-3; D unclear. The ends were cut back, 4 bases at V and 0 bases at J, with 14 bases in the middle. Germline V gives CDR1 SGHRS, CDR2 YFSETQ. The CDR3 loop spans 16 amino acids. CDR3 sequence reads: CASSVSYAFSGNTIYF. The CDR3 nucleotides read TGCGCCAGCAGCGTGAGCTACGCCTTCTCTGGAAACACCATATATTTT.

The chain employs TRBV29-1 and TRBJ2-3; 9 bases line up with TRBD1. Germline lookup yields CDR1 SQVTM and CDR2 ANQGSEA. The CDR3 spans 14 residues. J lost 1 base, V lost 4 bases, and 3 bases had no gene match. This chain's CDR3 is CSVVGDRGTDTQYF. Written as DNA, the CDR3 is TGCAGCGTTGTCGGGGACAGGGGCACAGATACGCAGTATTTT.

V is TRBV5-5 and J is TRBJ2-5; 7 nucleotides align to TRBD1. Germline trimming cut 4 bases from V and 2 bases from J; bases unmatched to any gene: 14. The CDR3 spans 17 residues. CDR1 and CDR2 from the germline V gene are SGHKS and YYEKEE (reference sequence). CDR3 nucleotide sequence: TGTGCCAGCAGCCGACCCTTAGACAGGGTACTACAAGAGACCCAGTACTTC. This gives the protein CASSRPLDRVLQETQYF.

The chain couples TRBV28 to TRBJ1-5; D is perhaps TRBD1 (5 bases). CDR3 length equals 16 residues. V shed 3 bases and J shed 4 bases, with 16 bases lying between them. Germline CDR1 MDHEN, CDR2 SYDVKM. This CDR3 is CASSFTAGIGNQPQHF. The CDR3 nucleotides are TGTGCCAGCAGTTTTACGGCAGGGATTGGAAATCAGCCCCAGCATTTT. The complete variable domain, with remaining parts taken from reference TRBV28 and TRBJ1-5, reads DVKVTQSSRYLVKRTGEKVFLECVQDMDHENMFWYRQDPGLGLRLIYFSYDVKMKEKGDIPEGYSVSREKKERFSLILESASTNQTSMYLCASSFTAGIGNQPQHFGDGTRLSIL.

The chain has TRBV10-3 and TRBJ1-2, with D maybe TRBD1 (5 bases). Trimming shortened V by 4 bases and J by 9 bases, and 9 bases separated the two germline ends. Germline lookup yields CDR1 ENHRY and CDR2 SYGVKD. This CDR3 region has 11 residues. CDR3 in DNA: TGTGCCATCAGTGCACAGGAGAGCTACACCTTC. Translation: CAISAQESYTF.

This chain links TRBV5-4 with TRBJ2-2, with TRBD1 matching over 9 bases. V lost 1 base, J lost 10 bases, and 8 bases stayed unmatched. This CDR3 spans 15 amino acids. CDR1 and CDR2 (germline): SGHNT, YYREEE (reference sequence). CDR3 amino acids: CASSLMGQGMKELFF. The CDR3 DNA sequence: TGTGCCAGCAGCTTGATGGGACAGGGAATGAAGGAGCTGTTTTTT.

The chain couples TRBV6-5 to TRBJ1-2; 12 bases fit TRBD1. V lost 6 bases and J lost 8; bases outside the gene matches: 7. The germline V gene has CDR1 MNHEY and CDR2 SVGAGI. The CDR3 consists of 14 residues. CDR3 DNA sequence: TGTGCCAGCAGGGGGGACAGGGGGCTCGGGGGCTACACCTTC. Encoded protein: CASRGDRGLGGYTF.

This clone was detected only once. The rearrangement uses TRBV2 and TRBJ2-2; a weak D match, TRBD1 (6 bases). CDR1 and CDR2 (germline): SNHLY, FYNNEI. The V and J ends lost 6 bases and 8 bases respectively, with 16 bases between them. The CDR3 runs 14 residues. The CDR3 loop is CASRGGQAPGELFF. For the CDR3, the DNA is TGTGCCAGCAGAGGGGGTCAAGCTCCAGGGGAGCTGTTTTTT.

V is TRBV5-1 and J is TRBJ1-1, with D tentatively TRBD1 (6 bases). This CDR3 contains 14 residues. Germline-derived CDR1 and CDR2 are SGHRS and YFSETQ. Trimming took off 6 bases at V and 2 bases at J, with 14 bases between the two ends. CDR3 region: CASMREGVNTEAFF. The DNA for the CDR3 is TGCGCCAGCATGCGGGAGGGGGTTAACACTGAAGCTTTCTTT.

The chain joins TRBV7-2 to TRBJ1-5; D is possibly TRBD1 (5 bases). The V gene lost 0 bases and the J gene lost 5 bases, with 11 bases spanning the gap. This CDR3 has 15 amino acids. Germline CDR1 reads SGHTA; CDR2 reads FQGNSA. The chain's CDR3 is CASSLASAGHQPQHF. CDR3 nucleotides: TGTGCCAGCAGCTTAGCCTCGGCAGGGCATCAGCCCCAGCATTTT.

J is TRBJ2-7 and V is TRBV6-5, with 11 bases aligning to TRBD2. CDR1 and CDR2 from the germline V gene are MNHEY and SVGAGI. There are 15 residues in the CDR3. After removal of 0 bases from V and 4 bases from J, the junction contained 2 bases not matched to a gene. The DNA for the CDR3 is TGTGCCAGCAGTTACTCGACTAGCGGGGAATACGAGCAGTACTTC. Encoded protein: CASSYSTSGEYEQYF.

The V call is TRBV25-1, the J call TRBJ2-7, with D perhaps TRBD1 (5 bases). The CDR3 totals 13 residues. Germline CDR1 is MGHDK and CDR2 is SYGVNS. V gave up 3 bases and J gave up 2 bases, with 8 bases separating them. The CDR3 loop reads CASSDDSTYEQYF. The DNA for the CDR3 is TGTGCCAGCAGTGATGACAGTACCTACGAGCAGTACTTC.

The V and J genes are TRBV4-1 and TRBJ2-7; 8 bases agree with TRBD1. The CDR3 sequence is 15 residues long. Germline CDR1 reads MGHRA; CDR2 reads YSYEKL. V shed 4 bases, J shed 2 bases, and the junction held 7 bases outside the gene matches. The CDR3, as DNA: TGCGCCAGCAGCCCAGGACAGGGTCCCGCCTACGAGCAGTACTTC. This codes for CASSPGQGPAYEQYF.

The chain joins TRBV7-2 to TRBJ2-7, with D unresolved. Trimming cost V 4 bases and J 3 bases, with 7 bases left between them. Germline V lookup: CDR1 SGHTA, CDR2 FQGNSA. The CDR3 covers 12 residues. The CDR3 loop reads CASSSLSYEQYF. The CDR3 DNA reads TGTGCCAGCAGCTCCCTGAGCTACGAGCAGTACTTC.

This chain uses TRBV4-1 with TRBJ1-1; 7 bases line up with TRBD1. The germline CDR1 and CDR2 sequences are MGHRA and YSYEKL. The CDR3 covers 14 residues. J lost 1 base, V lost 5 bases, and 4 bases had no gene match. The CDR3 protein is CASSVQGKNTEAFF. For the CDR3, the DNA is TGCGCCAGCAGCGTACAGGGGAAGAACACTGAAGCTTTCTTT.

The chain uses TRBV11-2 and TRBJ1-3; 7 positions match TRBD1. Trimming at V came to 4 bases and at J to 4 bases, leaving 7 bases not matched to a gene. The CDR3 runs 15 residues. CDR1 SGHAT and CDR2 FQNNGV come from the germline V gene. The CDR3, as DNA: TGTGCCAGCAGCTCTGGACAGGCGCCGGGAAACACCATATATTTT. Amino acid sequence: CASSSGQAPGNTIYF.

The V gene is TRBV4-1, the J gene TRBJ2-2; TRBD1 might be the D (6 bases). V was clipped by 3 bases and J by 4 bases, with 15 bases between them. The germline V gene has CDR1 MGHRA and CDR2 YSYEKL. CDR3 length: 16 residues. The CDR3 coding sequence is TGCGCCAGCAGCCACCCCCTGACAGGCGGCACCGGGGAGCTGTTTTTT. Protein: CASSHPLTGGTGELFF.

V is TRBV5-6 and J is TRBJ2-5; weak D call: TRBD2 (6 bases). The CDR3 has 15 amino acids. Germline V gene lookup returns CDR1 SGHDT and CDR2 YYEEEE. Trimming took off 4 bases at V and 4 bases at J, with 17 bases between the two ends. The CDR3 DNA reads TGTGCCAGCAGCCGCCGCGGGGTACGCATAGAGACCCAGTACTTC. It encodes CASSRRGVRIETQYF.

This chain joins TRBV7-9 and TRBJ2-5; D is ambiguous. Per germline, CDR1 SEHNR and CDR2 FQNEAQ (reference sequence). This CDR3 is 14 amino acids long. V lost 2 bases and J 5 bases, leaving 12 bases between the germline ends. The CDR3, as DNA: TGTGCCAGCAGCTTATTGTTGGGCTACGAGACCCAGTACTTC. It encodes CASSLLLGYETQYF. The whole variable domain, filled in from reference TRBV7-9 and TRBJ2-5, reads DTGVSQNPRHKITKRGQNVTFRCDPISEHNRLYWYRQTLGQGPEFLTYFQNEAQLEKSRLLSDRFSAERPKGSFSTLEIQRTEQGDSAMYLCASSLLLGYETQYFGPGTRLLVL.

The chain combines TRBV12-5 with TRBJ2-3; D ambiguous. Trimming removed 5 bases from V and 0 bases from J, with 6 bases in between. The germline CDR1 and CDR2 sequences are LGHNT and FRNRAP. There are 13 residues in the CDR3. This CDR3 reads CASGLSSTDTQYF. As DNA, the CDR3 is TGTGCTAGTGGTCTGTCTAGCACAGATACGCAGTATTTT. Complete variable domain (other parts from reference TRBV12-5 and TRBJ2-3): DARVTQTPRHKVTEMGQEVTMRCQPILGHNTVFWYRQTMMQGLELLAYFRNRAPLDDSGMPKDRFSAEMPDATLATLKIQPSEPRDSAVYFCASGLSSTDTQYFGPGTRLTVL.

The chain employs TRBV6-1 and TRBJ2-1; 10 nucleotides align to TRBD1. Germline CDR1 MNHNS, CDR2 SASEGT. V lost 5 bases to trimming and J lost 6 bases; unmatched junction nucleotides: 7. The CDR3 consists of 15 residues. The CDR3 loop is CASSPGGTGVNEQFF. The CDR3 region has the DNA TGTGCCAGCAGTCCCGGGGGGACAGGGGTCAATGAGCAGTTCTTC.